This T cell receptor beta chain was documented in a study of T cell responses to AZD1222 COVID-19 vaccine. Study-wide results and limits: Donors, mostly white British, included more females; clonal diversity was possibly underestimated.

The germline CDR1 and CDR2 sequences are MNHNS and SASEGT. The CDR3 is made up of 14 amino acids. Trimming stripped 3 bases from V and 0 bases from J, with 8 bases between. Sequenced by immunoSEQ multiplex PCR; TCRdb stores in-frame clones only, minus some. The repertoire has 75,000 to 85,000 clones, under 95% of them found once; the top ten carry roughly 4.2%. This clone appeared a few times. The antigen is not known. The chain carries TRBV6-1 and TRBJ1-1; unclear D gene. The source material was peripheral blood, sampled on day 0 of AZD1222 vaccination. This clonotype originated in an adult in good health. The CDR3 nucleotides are TGTGCCAGCAGTGAGTTATACATGAACACTGAAGCTTTCTTT. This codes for CASSELYMNTEAFF.